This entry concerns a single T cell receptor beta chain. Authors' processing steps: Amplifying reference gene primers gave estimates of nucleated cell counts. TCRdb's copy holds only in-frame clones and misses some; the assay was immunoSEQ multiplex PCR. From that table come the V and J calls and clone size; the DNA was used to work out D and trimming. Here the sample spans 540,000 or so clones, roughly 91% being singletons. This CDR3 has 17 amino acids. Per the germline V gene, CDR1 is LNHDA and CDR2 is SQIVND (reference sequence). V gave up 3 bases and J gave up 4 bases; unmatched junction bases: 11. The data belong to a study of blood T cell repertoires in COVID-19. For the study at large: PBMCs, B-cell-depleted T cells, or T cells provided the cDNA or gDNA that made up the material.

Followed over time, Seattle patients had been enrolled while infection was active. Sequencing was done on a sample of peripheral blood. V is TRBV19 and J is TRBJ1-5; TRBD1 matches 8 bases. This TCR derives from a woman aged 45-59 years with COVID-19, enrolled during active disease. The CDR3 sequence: CASSMGLTGEANQPQHF. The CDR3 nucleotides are TGTGCCAGTAGTATGGGACTGACAGGGGAAGCTAATCAGCCCCAGCATTTT.